The 8 T cell receptor beta chains in this list originate from one sample, sequenced in a study of neurological immune-mediated disorders. TCRdb called the 5' RACE reads again in MiXCR, with one record for every CDR3 protein. The profile shows around 71,000 distinct CDR3 sequences, roughly 15% of them singletons. Time point given: longitudinal time-point 1 (baseline). The sample consisted of PBMCs. These receptors were collected from a female donor with HTLV-1-associated myelopathy (HAM/TSP).

This clonotype was counted many times. The CDR3 region is CASSFSGGADTQYF. DNA of the CDR3: TGCGCCAGCAGCTTTTCAGGGGGGGCAGATACGCAGTATTTT. V gene TRBV5-1 combines with J gene TRBJ2-3; tentatively, D is TRBD1 or TRBD2 (7 bases each). Germline lookup yields CDR1 SGHRS and CDR2 YFSETQ. The CDR3 has 14 amino acids. Trimming removed 2 bases at V and 4 bases at J, with 11 bases between.

In this sample, this clonotype turned up many times. This chain links TRBV6-6 with TRBJ2-7, with TRBD1 matching over 7 bases. Per germline, CDR1 MNHNY and CDR2 SVGAGI (reference sequence). The CDR3 is 15 residues long. Unmatched junction bases numbered 12, after V lost 6 bases and J lost 4 bases. CDR3: CASRSDEGALYEQYF. For the CDR3, the DNA is TGTGCCAGCAGGAGTGATGAGGGGGCTTTATACGAGCAGTACTTC.

This chain links TRBV10-2 with TRBJ2-3; 11 bases fit TRBD2. Germline V CDR1 and CDR2: WSHSY, SAAADI. CDR3 length: 15 residues. V lost 7 bases to trimming and J lost 2 bases; unmatched junction nucleotides: 5. The CDR3 here is CASIRLAGTTDTQYF. CDR3 coding DNA: TGCGCCAGCATTCGACTAGCGGGGACCACAGATACGCAGTATTTT.

This clonotype occurred many times. The rearrangement joins TRBV20-1 to TRBJ2-7; 9 bases line up with TRBD1. Germline CDR1 DFQATT, CDR2 SNEGSKA (reference sequence). The V segment lost 4 bases and the J segment 3 bases; nucleotides outside the gene matches: 7. The CDR3 sequence is 14 residues long. CDR3 nucleotides: TGCAGTGCTATCAACAGGGACAGGGTCTACGAGCAGTACTTC. It specifies CSAINRDRVYEQYF.

This clonotype was counted ten times or more. The chain couples TRBV5-1 to TRBJ2-7; tentatively, D is TRBD2 (6 bases). With 0 bases removed from V and 0 bases from J, the gap between germline ends came to 10 bases. CDR3 length: 15 residues. Per germline, CDR1 SGHRS and CDR2 YFSETQ. The CDR3 is CASSLGDSRSYEQYF. CDR3 sequence (DNA): TGCGCCAGCAGCTTGGGGGACTCTCGCTCCTACGAGCAGTACTTC.

This clonotype occurred many times. The CDR3 bases are TGCAGCGCCTTGACAGGGGCAGGGGAAAAACTGTTTTTT. It codes for CSALTGAGEKLFF. The chain has TRBV29-1 and TRBJ1-4, with TRBD1 matching 8 bases. The CDR3 totals 13 residues. Germline loops: CDR1 SQVTM, CDR2 ANQGSEA. Trimming took 7 bases from V and 8 from J; bases not matched to a gene: 9.

V gene TRBV5-1 combines with J gene TRBJ2-1; 7 nucleotides line up with TRBD1. The CDR3 totals 15 residues. Germline assignment: CDR1 SGHRS and CDR2 YFSETQ. V dropped 4 bases and J dropped 2; count of bases not matched to a gene: 6. DNA for the CDR3: TGCGCCAGCAGCCCCGGGACAGACACCTACAATGAGCAGTTCTTC. It translates to CASSPGTDTYNEQFF.

The sample holds many counts of this clonotype. V usage is TRBV5-1 and J usage is TRBJ2-3; tentatively, D is TRBD2 (6 bases). Trimming pared 4 bases from V and 1 base from J, leaving 10 bases between. The CDR3 loop spans 14 amino acids. The germline CDR1 and CDR2 sequences are SGHRS and YFSETQ. This chain's CDR3 is CASSRGEGTDTQYF. For the CDR3, the DNA is TGCGCCAGCAGCCGCGGGGAGGGCACAGATACGCAGTATTTT.